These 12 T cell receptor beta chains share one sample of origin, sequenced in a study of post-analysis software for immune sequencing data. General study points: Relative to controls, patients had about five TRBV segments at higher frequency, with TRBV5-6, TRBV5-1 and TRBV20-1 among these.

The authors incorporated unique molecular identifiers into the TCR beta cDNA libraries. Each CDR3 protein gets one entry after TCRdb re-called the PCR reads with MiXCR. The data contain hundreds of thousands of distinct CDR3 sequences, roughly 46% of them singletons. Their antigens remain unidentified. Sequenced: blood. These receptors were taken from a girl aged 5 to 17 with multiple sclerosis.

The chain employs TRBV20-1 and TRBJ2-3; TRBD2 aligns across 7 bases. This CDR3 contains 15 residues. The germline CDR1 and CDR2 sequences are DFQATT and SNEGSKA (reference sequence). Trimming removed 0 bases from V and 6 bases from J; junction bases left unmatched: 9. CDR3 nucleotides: TGCAGTGCTAGAGATAGGGAGGGTAATTTGGATACGCAGTATTTT. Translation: CSARDREGNLDTQYF.

In DNA, the CDR3 is TGTGCCAGCAGCTCAGGGCACAGACTATTGAGCTACACCTTC. It yields the protein CASSSGHRLLSYTF. This chain links TRBV6-5 with TRBJ1-2; D perhaps matches TRBD1 (5 bases). Germline V gene data show CDR1 as MNHEY and CDR2 as SVGAGI. The length of the CDR3 is 14 residues. V was pared by 6 bases and J by 9 bases, with 20 bases between.

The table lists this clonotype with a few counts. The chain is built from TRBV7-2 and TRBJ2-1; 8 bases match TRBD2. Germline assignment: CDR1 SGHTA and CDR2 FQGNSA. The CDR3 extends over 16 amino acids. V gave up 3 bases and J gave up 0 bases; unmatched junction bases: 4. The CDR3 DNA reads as TGTGCCAGCAGCTTGTGGAGCGGGAGCTCCTACAATGAGCAGTTCTTC. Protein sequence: CASSLWSGSSYNEQFF.

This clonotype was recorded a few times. The CDR3 DNA is TGTGCCAGCAGTTCCCGGACAGGTCCCACCTACGAGCAGTACTTC. It specifies CASSSRTGPTYEQYF. The gene calls are TRBV6-6 and TRBJ2-7; 7 bases are a match to TRBD1. Germline V lookup: CDR1 MNHNY, CDR2 SVGAGI (reference sequence). V was pared by 4 bases and J by 2 bases, with 8 bases of the junction left unmatched. The CDR3 loop spans 15 amino acids.

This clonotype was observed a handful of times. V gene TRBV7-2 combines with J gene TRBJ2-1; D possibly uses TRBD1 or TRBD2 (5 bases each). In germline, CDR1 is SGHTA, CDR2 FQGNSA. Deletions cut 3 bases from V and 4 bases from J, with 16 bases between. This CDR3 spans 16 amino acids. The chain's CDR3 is CASSFGTGGFYNEQFF. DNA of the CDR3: TGTGCCAGCAGCTTTGGGACGGGCGGGTTTTACAATGAGCAGTTCTTC.

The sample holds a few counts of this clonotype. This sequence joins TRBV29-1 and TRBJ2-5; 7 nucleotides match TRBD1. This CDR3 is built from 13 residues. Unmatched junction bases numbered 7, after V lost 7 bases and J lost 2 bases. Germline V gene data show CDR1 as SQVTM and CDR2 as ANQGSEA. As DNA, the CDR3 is TGCAGCGCCGCACAGGGGAGACAAGAGACCCAGTACTTC. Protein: CSAAQGRQETQYF.

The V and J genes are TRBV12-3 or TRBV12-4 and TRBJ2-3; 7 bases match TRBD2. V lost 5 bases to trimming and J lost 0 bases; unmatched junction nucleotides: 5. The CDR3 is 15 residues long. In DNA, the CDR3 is TGTGCCAGCAGTAGGGACTACCTAAGCACAGATACGCAGTATTTT. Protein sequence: CASSRDYLSTDTQYF.

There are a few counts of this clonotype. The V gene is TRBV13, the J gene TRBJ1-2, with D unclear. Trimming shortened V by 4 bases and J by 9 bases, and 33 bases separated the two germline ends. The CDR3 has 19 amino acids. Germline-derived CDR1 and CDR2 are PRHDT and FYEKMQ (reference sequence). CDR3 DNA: TGTGCCAGCAGCTCCCAACGACCCAACACCCGACGGAACCTGGATCGCTACACCTTC. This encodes CASSSQRPNTRRNLDRYTF.

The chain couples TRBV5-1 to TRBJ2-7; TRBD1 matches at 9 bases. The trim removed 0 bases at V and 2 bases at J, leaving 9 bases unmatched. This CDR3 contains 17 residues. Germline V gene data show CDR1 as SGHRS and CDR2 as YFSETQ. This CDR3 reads CASSLATGTGIPYEQYF. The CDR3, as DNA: TGCGCCAGCAGCTTGGCGACCGGGACAGGGATCCCCTACGAGCAGTACTTC.

CDR3 protein: CAWRVDGQGEKLFF. The CDR3 nucleotides read TGTGCCTGGAGGGTAGACGGGCAGGGAGAAAAACTGTTTTTT. J is TRBJ1-4 and V is TRBV30, with TRBD1 as a possible D gene (5 bases). V lost 3 bases and J lost 8, with 16 bases in between. The germline CDR1 and CDR2 sequences are GTSNPN and SVGIG (reference sequence). This CDR3 has 14 residues.

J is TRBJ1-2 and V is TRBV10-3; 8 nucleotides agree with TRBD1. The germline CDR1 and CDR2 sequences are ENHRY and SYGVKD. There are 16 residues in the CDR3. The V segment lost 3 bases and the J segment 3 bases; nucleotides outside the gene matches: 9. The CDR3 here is CAISDPDRETYYGYTF. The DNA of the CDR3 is TGTGCCATCAGTGATCCGGACAGGGAAACTTACTATGGCTACACCTTC.

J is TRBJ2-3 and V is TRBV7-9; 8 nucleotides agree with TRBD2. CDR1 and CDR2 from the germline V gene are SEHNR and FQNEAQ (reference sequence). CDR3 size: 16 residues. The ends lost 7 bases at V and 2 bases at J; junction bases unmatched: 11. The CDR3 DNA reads TGTGCCAGCAACTATAATGGGCGGGAGGACACAGATACGCAGTATTTT. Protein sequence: CASNYNGREDTDTQYF.